One and the same sample provided the 9 T cell receptor beta chains below, sequenced in a study of cytomegalovirus exposure and HLA in healthy donors. Some clones are missing from TCRdb's copy, which holds only in-frame ones; the method was immunoSEQ multiplex PCR. The table records under 150,000 clones, 85% to 90% of them present only once. Sequencing input: PBMCs. Source of these receptors: a young woman in good health and CMV-seropositive.

The chain carries TRBV6-1 and TRBJ1-1; 7 bases fit TRBD1. CDR3 length: 13 amino acids. CDR1 is MNHNS, CDR2 SASEGT, per germline. V lost 4 bases to trimming and J lost 5 bases; unmatched junction nucleotides: 4. This CDR3 reads CASSGQGLTEAFF. DNA for the CDR3: TGTGCCAGCAGTGGACAGGGACTGACTGAAGCTTTCTTT.

This clone appeared a few times. The J gene is TRBJ2-3, the V gene TRBV5-1; tentatively, D is TRBD1 (5 bases). V lost 4 bases to trimming and J lost 4 bases, with 13 bases between them. The CDR3 spans 14 residues. From germline, CDR1 is SGHRS and CDR2 YFSETQ. Written as DNA, the CDR3 is TGCGCCAGCAGCCAGGGCGGACGGGCAGATACGCAGTATTTT. Protein: CASSQGGRADTQYF. The full variable domain, in which reference TRBV5-1 and TRBJ2-3 provide the parts outside the CDR3, is KAGVTQTPRYLIKTRGQQVTLSCSPISGHRSVSWYQQTPGQGLQFLFEYFSETQRNKGNFPGRFSGRQFSNSRSEMNVSTLELGDSALYLCASSQGGRADTQYFGPGTRLTVL.

This clone was detected a few times. CDR3 amino acids: CASSLSGGGSYNEQFF. CDR3 coding DNA: TGTGCCAGCAGCCTTAGCGGGGGGGGCTCCTACAATGAGCAGTTCTTC. This chain connects TRBV6-4 to TRBJ2-1; 11 bases align to TRBD2. The CDR3 runs to 16 residues. Germline lookup yields CDR1 MRHNA and CDR2 SNTAGT. V dropped 6 bases and J dropped 0; count of bases not matched to a gene: 4.

V usage is TRBV4-2 and J usage is TRBJ2-5; a possible D gene is TRBD1 (8 bases). The CDR3 loop spans 15 amino acids. Trimming pared 2 bases from V and 5 bases from J, leaving 15 bases between. CDR1 LGHNA and CDR2 YNFKEQ come from the germline V gene. CDR3 DNA: TGTGCCAGCAGCCAACCGGACAGGGAGGGGGAGACCCAGTACTTC. Protein sequence: CASSQPDREGETQYF.

The chain couples TRBV10-3 to TRBJ2-1; the D gene is possibly TRBD2 (6 bases). Trimming shortened V by 3 bases and J by 0 bases, and 18 bases separated the two germline ends. The CDR3 length is 18 residues. Germline lookup yields CDR1 ENHRY and CDR2 SYGVKD. The CDR3 loop reads CAISDLKGGSSSYNEQFF. CDR3 nucleotide sequence: TGTGCCATCAGTGACCTTAAGGGAGGTTCCAGCTCCTACAATGAGCAGTTCTTC.

The chain carries TRBV2 and TRBJ2-1, with 8 bases that match TRBD2. V shed 8 bases and J 9 bases; nucleotides not matched to a gene: 9. There are 13 residues in the CDR3. The germline V gene encodes CDR1 SNHLY and CDR2 FYNNEI. DNA of the CDR3: TGTGCCAGCTTAACCGGGACTAGGTTTGAGCAGTTCTTC. This gives the protein CASLTGTRFEQFF.

A few counts support this clone. Here the CDR3 reads CASNGGSNQPQHF. CDR3 DNA: TGTGCCAGCAACGGGGGAAGCAATCAGCCCCAGCATTTT. The chain recombines TRBV2 with TRBJ1-5; D perhaps matches TRBD1 (5 bases). V was cut by 7 bases and J by 1 base, with 8 bases left in between. Per the germline V gene, CDR1 is SNHLY and CDR2 is FYNNEI. This CDR3 comprises 13 residues.

The CDR3 region is CASSQRGGPTDTQYF. DNA for the CDR3: TGTGCCAGCAGCCAACGGGGGGGCCCCACAGATACGCAGTATTTT. This chain connects TRBV14 to TRBJ2-3, with TRBD2 matching 8 bases. Germline V gene data show CDR1 as SGHDN and CDR2 as FVKESK. This CDR3 is built from 15 residues. With V trimmed by 2 bases and J by 2 bases, 3 bases remained unmatched.

The chain links TRBV6-5 to TRBJ1-2; maybe TRBD1 (6 bases). Germline V lookup: CDR1 MNHEY, CDR2 SVGAGI. CDR3 size: 12 residues. Trimming left V 7 bases short and J 2 bases short, with 8 bases between. This CDR3 reads CASKGQNYGYTF. The CDR3, as DNA: TGTGCCAGCAAAGGACAGAACTATGGCTACACCTTC.